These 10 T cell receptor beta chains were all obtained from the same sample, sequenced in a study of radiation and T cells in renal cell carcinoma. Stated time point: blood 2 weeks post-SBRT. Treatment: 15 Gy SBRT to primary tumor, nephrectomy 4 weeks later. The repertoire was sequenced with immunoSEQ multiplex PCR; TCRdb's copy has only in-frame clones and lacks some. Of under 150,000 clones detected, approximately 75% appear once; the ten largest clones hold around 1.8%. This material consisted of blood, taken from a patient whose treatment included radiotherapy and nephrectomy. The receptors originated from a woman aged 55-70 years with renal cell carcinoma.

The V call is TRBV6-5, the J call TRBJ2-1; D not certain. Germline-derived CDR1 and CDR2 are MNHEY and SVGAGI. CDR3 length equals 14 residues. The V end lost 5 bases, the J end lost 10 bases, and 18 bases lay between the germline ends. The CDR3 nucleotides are TGTGCCAGCAGTGCCCAGACTGGGGTCAACGAGCAGTTCTTC. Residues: CASSAQTGVNEQFF.

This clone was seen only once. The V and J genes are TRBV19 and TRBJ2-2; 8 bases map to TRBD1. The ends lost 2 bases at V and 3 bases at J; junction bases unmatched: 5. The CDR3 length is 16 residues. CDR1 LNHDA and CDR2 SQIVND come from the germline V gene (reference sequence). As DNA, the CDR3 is TGTGCCAGTAGTATAAAAGGGACAGGTTACACCGGGGAGCTGTTTTTT. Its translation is CASSIKGTGYTGELFF.

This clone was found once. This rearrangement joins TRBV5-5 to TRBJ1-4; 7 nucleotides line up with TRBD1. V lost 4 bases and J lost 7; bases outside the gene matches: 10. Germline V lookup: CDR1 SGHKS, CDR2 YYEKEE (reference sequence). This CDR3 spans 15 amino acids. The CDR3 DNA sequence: TGTGCCAGCAGCCGTAAGACAGGGTCGGGTGAAAAACTGTTTTTT. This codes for CASSRKTGSGEKLFF. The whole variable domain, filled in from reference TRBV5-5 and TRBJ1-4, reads DAGVTQSPTHLIKTRGQQVTLRCSPISGHKSVSWYQQVLGQGPQFIFQYYEKEERGRGNFPDRFSARQFPNYSSELNVNALLLGDSALYLCASSRKTGSGEKLFFGSGTQLSVL.

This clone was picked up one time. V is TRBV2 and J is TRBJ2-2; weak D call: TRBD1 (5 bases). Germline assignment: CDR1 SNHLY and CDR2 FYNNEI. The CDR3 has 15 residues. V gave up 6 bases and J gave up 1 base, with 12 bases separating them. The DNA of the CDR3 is TGTGCCAGCAGGGAATCAACAGGGAACACCGGGGAGCTGTTTTTT. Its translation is CASRESTGNTGELFF.

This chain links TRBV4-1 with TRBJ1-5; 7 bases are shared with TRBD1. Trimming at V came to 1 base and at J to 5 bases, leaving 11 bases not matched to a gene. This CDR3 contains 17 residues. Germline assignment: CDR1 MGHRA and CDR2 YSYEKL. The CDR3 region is CASSQAGTDRRHQPQHF. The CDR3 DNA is TGCGCCAGCAGCCAAGCGGGGACAGACCGGAGGCATCAGCCCCAGCATTTT.

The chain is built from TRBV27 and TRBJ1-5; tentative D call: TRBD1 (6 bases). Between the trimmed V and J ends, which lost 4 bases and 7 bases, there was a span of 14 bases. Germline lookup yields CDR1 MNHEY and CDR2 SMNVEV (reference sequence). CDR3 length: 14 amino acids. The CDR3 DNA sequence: TGTGCCAGCAGTTCTGGACAGCATCCACAGCCCCAGCATTTT. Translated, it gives CASSSGQHPQPQHF.

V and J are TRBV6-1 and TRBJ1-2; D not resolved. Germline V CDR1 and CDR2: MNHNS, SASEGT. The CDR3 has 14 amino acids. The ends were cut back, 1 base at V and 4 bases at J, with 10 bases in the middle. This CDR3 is CASSEVPASYGYTF. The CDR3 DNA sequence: TGTGCCAGCAGTGAAGTGCCAGCCTCCTATGGCTACACCTTC.

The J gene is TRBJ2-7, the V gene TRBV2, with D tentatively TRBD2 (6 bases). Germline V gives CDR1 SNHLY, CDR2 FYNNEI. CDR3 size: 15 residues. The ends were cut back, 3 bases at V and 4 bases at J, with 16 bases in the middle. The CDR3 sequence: CASSERGPPDYEQYF. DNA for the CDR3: TGTGCCAGCAGTGAGCGGGGTCCGCCTGATTACGAGCAGTACTTC.

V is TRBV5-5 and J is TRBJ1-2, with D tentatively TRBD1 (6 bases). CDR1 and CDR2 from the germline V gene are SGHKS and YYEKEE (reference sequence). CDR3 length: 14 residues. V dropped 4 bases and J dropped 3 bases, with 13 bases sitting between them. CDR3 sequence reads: CASSGGLLDYGYTF. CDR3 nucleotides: TGTGCCAGCAGCGGGGGGCTTTTGGACTATGGCTACACCTTC.

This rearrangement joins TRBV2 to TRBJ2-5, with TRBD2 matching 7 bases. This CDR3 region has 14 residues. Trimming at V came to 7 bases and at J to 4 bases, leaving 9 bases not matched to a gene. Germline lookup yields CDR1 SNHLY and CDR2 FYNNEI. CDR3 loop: CASIGEGLAETQYF. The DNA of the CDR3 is TGTGCCAGCATAGGGGAGGGTCTTGCAGAGACCCAGTACTTC.